The 27 T cell receptor beta chains given below trace back to one sample, sequenced in a study of beta chain features in type 1 diabetes. What was sequenced were expressed TCRB transcripts, since all of the isolated RNA had been reverse transcribed. Profiling relied on immunoSEQ multiplex PCR, and the TCRdb table lists in-frame clones only, not all of them. Of roughly 300,000 clones in the sample, around 15% were seen once. Input material: central memory CD4+ T cells from blood. These receptors were taken from a man younger than 40 in good health.

This clone was counted many times. This chain joins TRBV2 and TRBJ1-1; D remains unclear. Germline V lookup: CDR1 SNHLY, CDR2 FYNNEI. The germline V and J ends were trimmed by 6 bases and 1 base, with 12 bases remaining between them. The CDR3 covers 14 residues. The CDR3 reads CASRLPVRNTEAFF. CDR3 coding DNA: TGTGCCAGCAGGCTCCCAGTGAGGAACACTGAAGCTTTCTTT.

The chain links TRBV7-2 to TRBJ1-2; D is uncertain. The length of the CDR3 is 14 residues. The germline V gene encodes CDR1 SGHTA and CDR2 FQGNSA. V was pared by 2 bases and J by 2 bases, with 9 bases between. The CDR3 loop reads CASSLWQQNYGYTF. The CDR3 bases are TGTGCCAGCAGCTTATGGCAGCAGAACTATGGCTACACCTTC.

The table lists this clone with a few counts. J is TRBJ2-1 and V is TRBV6-6; 12 nucleotides match TRBD2. CDR3 length equals 16 residues. Germline trimming cut 2 bases from V and 5 bases from J; bases unmatched to any gene: 4. Germline-derived CDR1 and CDR2 are MNHNY and SVGAGI (reference sequence). In nucleotides, the CDR3 is TGTGCCAGCAGTTACCTACTAGCGGGGGGAAACAATGAGCAGTTCTTC. Its translation: CASSYLLAGGNNEQFF.

The sample holds a few counts of this clone. V is TRBV18 and J is TRBJ2-7; 7 bases match TRBD2. This CDR3 contains 15 residues. Unmatched junction bases numbered 3, after V lost 1 base and J lost 0 bases. CDR1 and CDR2 from the germline V gene are KGHSH and LQKENI. The CDR3 coding sequence is TGTGCCAGCTCACCACGGGGGGGTCGCTCCTACGAGCAGTACTTC. Residues: CASSPRGGRSYEQYF.

This clone was observed a handful of times. The chain links TRBV6-5 to TRBJ2-1; 10 nucleotides match TRBD2. CDR1 and CDR2 from the germline V gene are MNHEY and SVGAGI. The CDR3 extends over 16 amino acids. After removal of 1 base from V and 8 bases from J, the junction contained 8 bases not matched to a gene. The CDR3 bases are TGTGCCAGCAGTTACTTCACTAGCGGGAACCACCATGAGCAGTTCTTC. Translation: CASSYFTSGNHHEQFF.

CDR3 DNA sequence: TGTGCCATCAGTGCCCAACCGGACTACGAGCAGTACGTC. It translates to CAISAQPDYEQYV. The chain recombines TRBV6-5 with TRBJ2-7; D remains ambiguous. The CDR3 runs to 13 residues. Germline CDR1 is MNHEY and CDR2 is SVGAGI.

The J gene is TRBJ2-2, the V gene TRBV5-1; 10 positions match TRBD2. The CDR3 has 15 residues. The germline V gene has CDR1 SGHRS and CDR2 YFSETQ. V shed 4 bases and J 5 bases; nucleotides not matched to a gene: 5. CDR3 protein: CASSPGTSDTGELFF. CDR3 sequence (DNA): TGCGCCAGCAGCCCCGGGACTAGCGATACCGGGGAGCTGTTTTTT.

This chain connects TRBV9 to TRBJ2-5; 13 nucleotides line up with TRBD2. The V gene end was trimmed by 5 bases and the J gene end by 5 bases; junction bases not matched to a gene: 6. The CDR3 is 15 residues long. Germline values: CDR1 SGDLS, CDR2 YYNGEE. The CDR3 sequence is CASSTSGGAYETQYF. The CDR3 region has the DNA TGTGCCAGCAGTACTAGCGGGGGGGCATATGAGACCCAGTACTTC.

Concerning this clone itself: The same CDR3 can be traced to other DNA sequences in this sample. The rearrangement joins TRBV5-1 to TRBJ1-1; D gene ambiguous. V shed 0 bases and J shed 5 bases, with 8 bases lying between them. The CDR3 contains 13 residues. Looked up from germline, CDR1 is SGHRS and CDR2 is YFSETQ. The CDR3 sequence is CASSLASGTEAFF. DNA for the CDR3: TGCGCCAGCAGCTTGGCCTCAGGAACTGAAGCTTTCTTT.

The table lists this clone with a few counts. V and J are TRBV5-1 and TRBJ2-7, with D maybe TRBD1 (6 bases). CDR3 length: 15 residues. Germline V gene sequence: CDR1 SGHRS, CDR2 YFSETQ. The V end lost 1 base, the J end lost 5 bases, and 16 bases lay between the germline ends. CDR3 bases: TGCGCCAGCAGCTTGAACCCCACAGGGATCGACGAGCAGTACTTC. This encodes CASSLNPTGIDEQYF. Full variable domain (outside the CDR3, taken from reference TRBV5-1 and TRBJ2-7): KAGVTQTPRYLIKTRGQQVTLSCSPISGHRSVSWYQQTPGQGLQFLFEYFSETQRNKGNFPGRFSGRQFSNSRSEMNVSTLELGDSALYLCASSLNPTGIDEQYFGPGTRLTVT.

The chain employs TRBV7-3 and TRBJ2-3; unclear D gene. The germline V gene has CDR1 SGHTA and CDR2 FQGTGA. V lost 1 base and J 3 bases, leaving 5 bases between the germline ends. CDR3 length: 13 residues. The CDR3 loop reads CASSLILTDTQYF. CDR3 DNA: TGTGCCAGCAGCTTAATCTTAACAGATACGCAGTATTTT.

As regards this clone: This specimen includes other DNA sequences encoding the same CDR3. The V and J genes are TRBV20-1 and TRBJ1-1; no definite D call. The CDR3 is 10 amino acids. Germline CDR1 and CDR2: DFQATT and SNEGSKA (reference sequence). Trimming took 5 bases from V and 5 from J, leaving 6 bases between them. As DNA, the CDR3 is TGCAGTGCTCTGAGTACTGAAGCTTTCTTT. Protein product: CSALSTEAFF.

The chain carries TRBV5-1 and TRBJ2-2; 9 bases match TRBD2. Per the germline V gene, CDR1 is SGHRS and CDR2 is YFSETQ. V gave up 3 bases and J gave up 8 bases; unmatched junction bases: 8. This CDR3 is 15 amino acids long. CDR3 coding DNA: TGCGCCAGCAGCTGGGGGACTAGCACCAAGGGGGAGCTGTTTTTT. Translation: CASSWGTSTKGELFF.

This clone has only a few counts. The chain is built from TRBV7-9 and TRBJ2-1; unclear D gene. The CDR3 runs 15 residues. The V end was cut by 5 bases, the J end by 7 bases, with 18 bases between. Germline-derived CDR1 and CDR2 are SEHNR and FQNEAQ (reference sequence). CDR3 sequence (DNA): TGTGCCAGCAGCCAAGATCGGGCTAGATATAATGAGCAGTTCTTC. Residues: CASSQDRARYNEQFF.

The chain joins TRBV6-1 to TRBJ1-1, with D perhaps TRBD1 (6 bases). Trimming took 7 bases from V and 5 from J, leaving 14 bases between them. Germline CDR1 MNHNS, CDR2 SASEGT. The CDR3 contains 13 residues. The CDR3 coding sequence is TGTGCCAGCACCCGTACCGGGACAACTGAAGCTTTCTTT. Its translation is CASTRTGTTEAFF.

The sample holds a few counts of this clone. This chain's CDR3 is CASSPGTGNRYGYTF. The CDR3 DNA follows: TGTGCCAGCAGTCCAGGGACAGGGAATCGTTATGGCTACACCTTC. J is TRBJ1-2 and V is TRBV6-5, with TRBD1 identical over 9 bases. Germline values: CDR1 MNHEY, CDR2 SVGAGI. The CDR3 extends over 15 amino acids. The trim removed 5 bases at V and 5 bases at J, leaving 9 bases unmatched.

The chain joins TRBV5-1 to TRBJ2-1, with a weak D call TRBD1 (5 bases). V was pared by 0 bases and J by 5 bases, with 12 bases between. The CDR3 sequence is 15 residues long. Germline CDR1 SGHRS, CDR2 YFSETQ. The CDR3 loop reads CASSLGVYRHNEQFF. The CDR3 DNA reads as TGCGCCAGCAGCTTGGGGGTTTACAGGCACAATGAGCAGTTCTTC.

In its sample, this clone was seen a few times. The chain employs TRBV5-1 and TRBJ1-6, with D possibly being TRBD1 (5 bases). CDR3 length: 15 amino acids. CDR1 is SGHRS and CDR2 is YFSETQ in the germline V gene. Trimming left V 4 bases short and J 4 bases short, with 12 bases between. In DNA form, the CDR3 reads TGCGCCAGCAGCCGGGGGACGGAATATAATTCACCCCTCCACTTT. Encoded protein: CASSRGTEYNSPLHF.

This clone was picked up a small number of times. V gene TRBV5-1 combines with J gene TRBJ2-3, with 7 nucleotides matching TRBD2. The germline V gene encodes CDR1 SGHRS and CDR2 YFSETQ. After removal of 4 bases from V and 3 bases from J, the junction contained 11 bases not matched to a gene. This CDR3 comprises 16 residues. For the CDR3, the DNA is TGCGCCAGCAGCGTCCAACCGGGGGGAGGAACAGATACGCAGTATTTT. Translation gives CASSVQPGGGTDTQYF. Complete variable domain (other parts from reference TRBV5-1 and TRBJ2-3): KAGVTQTPRYLIKTRGQQVTLSCSPISGHRSVSWYQQTPGQGLQFLFEYFSETQRNKGNFPGRFSGRQFSNSRSEMNVSTLELGDSALYLCASSVQPGGGTDTQYFGPGTRLTVL.

Here the CDR3 DNA reads TGCGCCAGCAGCCAAGCCGGGACTAGCGGGAGGGCAGATACGCAGTATTTT. Its protein product is CASSQAGTSGRADTQYF. This chain connects TRBV23-1 to TRBJ2-3; 16 nucleotides agree with TRBD2. TRBV23-1 is recorded as an ORF, its role being uncertain. The CDR3 is made up of 17 amino acids. The ends lost 6 bases at V and 4 bases at J; junction bases unmatched: 7.

Note on this clone: Other nucleotide sequences in the sample specify the same CDR3. The rearrangement links TRBV18 to TRBJ1-2; tentatively, D is TRBD1 (5 bases). Germline V gene data show CDR1 as KGHSH and CDR2 as LQKENI. Trimming removed 3 bases at V and 2 bases at J, with 13 bases between. This CDR3 is built from 15 residues. CDR3: CASSPGGSSNYGYTF. In DNA, the CDR3 is TGTGCCAGCTCACCGGGGGGAAGTTCGAACTATGGCTACACCTTC.

This chain uses TRBV9 with TRBJ2-1, with D uncertain. Per the germline V gene, CDR1 is SGDLS and CDR2 is YYNGEE. The length of the CDR3 is 15 residues. With 4 bases removed from V and 0 bases from J, the gap between germline ends came to 11 bases. In DNA form, the CDR3 reads TGTGCCAGCAGCCCCGCTACCCGCTCCTACAATGAGCAGTTCTTC. This gives the protein CASSPATRSYNEQFF.

V usage is TRBV7-2 and J usage is TRBJ2-7; 9 nucleotides match TRBD1. This CDR3 is 14 amino acids long. CDR1 is SGHTA, CDR2 FQGNSA, per germline. V was pared by 8 bases and J by 4 bases, with 9 bases of the junction left unmatched. CDR3 residues: CASAPGQGAYEQYF. The CDR3 DNA follows: TGTGCCAGCGCCCCGGGACAGGGTGCATACGAGCAGTACTTC.

The rearrangement joins TRBV6-4 to TRBJ2-1, with TRBD2 matching over 8 bases. In germline, CDR1 is MRHNA, CDR2 SNTAGT. J gave up 1 base and V 4 bases, and 3 bases lay outside the gene matches. The CDR3 length is 15 residues. The CDR3 nucleotides are TGTGCCAGCAGTGTAATAGCGGGGTCCTACAATGAGCAGTTCTTC. Its translation: CASSVIAGSYNEQFF.

The rearrangement joins TRBV7-2 to TRBJ2-2; TRBD2 matches 14 bases. Trimming at V came to 1 base and at J to 5 bases, leaving 6 bases not matched to a gene. This CDR3 region has 18 residues. The germline CDR1 and CDR2 sequences are SGHTA and FQGNSA. CDR3 DNA: TGTGCCAGCAGCTTAGGCCCCGGGACTAGCGGGGGAACCGGGGAGCTGTTTTTT. Translated, it gives CASSLGPGTSGGTGELFF.

This clone has a handful of counts. This chain connects TRBV9 to TRBJ2-7; D unclear. The CDR3 is made up of 13 amino acids. In germline, CDR1 is SGDLS, CDR2 YYNGEE. Trimming cost V 5 bases and J 1 base, with 10 bases left between them. This CDR3 reads CASSRQLSYEQYF. CDR3 DNA: TGTGCCAGCAGTCGTCAGTTATCCTACGAGCAGTACTTC.

In this sample, this clone turned up a few times. This sequence joins TRBV11-3 and TRBJ2-2; D is unresolved. Germline V gene data show CDR1 as SGHNT and CDR2 as YENEEA. This CDR3 contains 14 residues. Trimming stripped 2 bases from V and 5 bases from J, with 9 bases between. Here the CDR3 DNA reads TGTGCCAGCAGCTTAACCGGGCTAACCGGGGAGCTGTTTTTT. It yields the protein CASSLTGLTGELFF.